The 30 T cell receptor gamma chains below were found in one sample sequenced in a study of γδ T cells in repeated Plasmodium falciparum infection. Flow sorting of PBMC yielded separate Vgamma9/Vdelta2+ and Vdelta2-negative gammadelta T cell populations for bulk repertoire analysis. With CATT, TCRdb re-called clones from the multiplex PCR reads. Of 14,000 or so gamma-chain clones in the sample, about 1.5% were seen once. Sequences were obtained from gamma-delta T cells from blood. Receptors were obtained from a pool of human donors (malaria-infected and uninfected, not separated).

This clone was picked up many times. TCRdb's entry gives the protein of a much larger clone, which mismatches this DNA's translation at residue 14, likely from a read error; the protein reported here is translated from the DNA. The chain recombines TRGV9 with TRGJP. The J gene, left out of TCRdb, was set here by checking the DNA against germline. Germline V gene sequence: CDR1 GITISATS, CDR2 ISYDGTV (reference sequence). The CDR3 covers 17 residues. CDR3 protein: CALWEVRQELGKKSKVF. In DNA, the CDR3 is TGTGCCTTGTGGGAGGTGAGGCAAGAGTTGGGCAAAAAAAGCAAGGTATTT.

In regard to this clone: The TCRdb protein, from a much larger clone, departs from this DNA's translation at residue 5, likely by read error; the protein shown derives from the DNA. The chain recombines TRGV9 with TRGJP. Since TCRdb gives no J gene, matching the DNA to germline was used here to assign it. The germline V gene encodes CDR1 GITISATS and CDR2 ISYDGTV (reference sequence). CDR3 length equals 19 residues. Written as DNA, the CDR3 is TGTGCCTTGTGGGTGGTGGAATTCTCGCAAGAGTTGGGCAAAAAAATCAAGGTATTT. Its translation is CALWVVEFSQELGKKIKVF.

This clone has a count of ten or more. The protein TCRdb lists belongs to a much larger clone and differs from this DNA's translation at residue 8, which points to a read error; the protein shown is made from the DNA. The chain uses TRGV5 and TRGJ1 or TRGJ2. As TCRdb names no J gene, one was assigned here on the basis of a DNA match to germline. The V and J ends lost 3 bases and 12 bases, in that order; junction bases with no gene match: 8. The germline V gene has CDR1 VINAFY and CDR2 YDVSNSKD. The CDR3 is 11 amino acids. CDR3 residues: CATWDRAAKLF. Written as DNA, the CDR3 is TGTGCCACCTGGGACCGAGCGGCGAAACTCTTT.

This clone occurred many times. Since a far larger clone is one base different, this is likely a read error. The same CDR3 is also encoded by other DNA sequences in this sample. The chain recombines TRGV4 with TRGJP2. Germline loops: CDR1 EGSTGY, CDR2 YDSYTSSV. The CDR3 has 14 amino acids. The CDR3 DNA reads TGTGCCACCTGGGAGACTAGTAGTGATTGGATCAAGACGTTC. Amino acids: CATWETSSDWIKTF.

There are a few counts of this clone. This DNA translates differently at residue 16 from the TCRdb protein, which is that of a much larger clone; a read error is likely, and the protein shown is the DNA's own translation. V and J are TRGV9 and TRGJP1. The J gene, absent from TCRdb, was called here by matching the DNA to germline. This CDR3 comprises 17 residues. The J segment lost 15 bases and the V segment lost 0 bases, leaving 22 bases of the junction unmatched. In germline, CDR1 is GITISATS, CDR2 ISYDGTV (reference sequence). The CDR3 DNA follows: TGTGCCTTGTGGGAGGTGCAAGTTGGGTTGGGCAAAAAAATCAAGATATTT. Amino acids: CALWEVQVGLGKKIKIF.

This clone was detected ten times or more. This could be a read error, since a much larger clone is one nucleotide away. In the same sample, other DNA sequences code for this CDR3. V and J are TRGV3 and TRGJP1. With 0 bases clipped from V and 4 bases from J, the junction kept 11 bases outside the gene matches. CDR3 length: 17 residues. Germline-derived CDR1 and CDR2 are VTNTFY and YDVSTARD (reference sequence). Here the CDR3 reads CATWDRPRIGTGWFKIF. The CDR3 DNA follows: TGTGCCACCTGGGACAGGCCCAGGATTGGCACTGGTTGGTTCAAGATATTT.

On this clone: It differs at one base from a far larger clone, so likely a read error. This same CDR3 is encoded by further DNA sequences in the sample. The J segment was not called; the V segment is TRGV9. This CDR3 has 15 amino acids. CDR1 and CDR2 from the germline V gene are GITISATS and ISYDGTV (reference sequence). As DNA, the CDR3 is TGTGCCTTGTGGGAGGCTCATCCTAATTATTATAAGAAACTCTTC. Amino acid sequence: CALWEAHPNYYKKLF.

This clone was seen a handful of times. The V gene call reads TRGV3; no J gene was called. Germline V lookup: CDR1 VTNTFY, CDR2 YDVSTARD (reference sequence). The CDR3 has 9 amino acids. CDR3 in amino acids: CATWDGKLF. In nucleotides, the CDR3 is TGTGCCACCTGGGACGGGAAGCTTTTT.

This clone occurred a few times. TCRdb shows a much larger clone's protein in place of this DNA's translation, and the two differ at residue 10, likely through a read error; the protein shown is translated from the DNA. CDR3 bases: TGTGCCACCTGGGATGAAACACAAAGGGGTTATTATAAGAAACTCTTT. It encodes CATWDETQRGYYKKLF. The chain joins TRGV4 to TRGJ1 or TRGJ2. Germline matching of the DNA provided the J gene here, since TCRdb leaves it blank. With 2 bases clipped from V and 3 bases from J, the junction kept 13 bases outside the gene matches. Germline CDR1 and CDR2: EGSTGY and YDSYTSSV. The length of the CDR3 is 16 residues.

On this clone itself: TCRdb assigns this DNA the protein of a much larger clone, which departs from its translation at residue 6; this likely reflects a read error, and the protein shown comes from translating the DNA. This rearrangement joins TRGV2 to TRGJ1 or TRGJ2. This CDR3 has 11 residues. Germline CDR1 and CDR2: EGSNGY and YDSYNSKV. V gave up 3 bases and J gave up 9 bases; unmatched junction bases: 5. CDR3 in DNA: TGTGCCACCTGGGACCCCACTAAGAAACTCTTT. Amino acid sequence: CATWDPTKKLF.

The chain employs TRGV4 and TRGJ1 or TRGJ2. No J gene is reported in TCRdb; it was inferred here by comparing the DNA with germline. The CDR3 sequence is 14 residues long. With V trimmed by 5 bases and J by 10 bases, 17 bases remained unmatched. Germline V CDR1 and CDR2: EGSTGY, YDSYTSSV. The CDR3 sequence: CATWVPRPEEKKLF. The CDR3 region has the DNA TGTGCCACCTGGGTCCCACGCCCGGAGGAGAAGAAACTCTTT.

In its sample, this clone was seen many times. The amino acid sequence in TCRdb belongs to a much larger clone and departs from this DNA's translation at residue 3, likely a sequencing read error; the sequence shown is translated from the DNA. The CDR3 sequence is CAAWDGGDYYKKLF. The CDR3 region has the DNA TGTGCCGCCTGGGATGGGGGGGATTATTATAAGAAACTCTTT. This chain links TRGV4 with TRGJ1 or TRGJ2. Germline V gene data show CDR1 as EGSTGY and CDR2 as YDSYTSSV. The CDR3 totals 14 residues.

This clone was seen many times. The mismatch at residue 15 between this DNA's translation and the TCRdb protein of a much larger clone likely reflects a read error; the protein shown is translated from the DNA. The chain's CDR3 is CALWEAGRELGKKIEVF. CDR3 nucleotides: TGTGCCTTGTGGGAGGCGGGACGAGAGTTGGGCAAAAAAATCGAGGTATTT. No J gene call was made, and the V gene is TRGV9. CDR1 GITISATS and CDR2 ISYDGTV come from the germline V gene (reference sequence). This CDR3 comprises 17 residues.

This clone appeared many times. The TCRdb record carries a much larger clone's protein, which differs from this DNA's translation at residue 12; a read error is the likely cause, and the protein listed here is the DNA translation. The V gene is TRGV3, but the J gene lacks a call. The V gene's germline CDR1 is VTNTFY and CDR2 YDVSTARD (reference sequence). The CDR3 contains 14 residues. The CDR3 reads CATWDKQSDYKELF. CDR3 DNA: TGTGCCACCTGGGACAAACAATCAGATTATAAGGAACTCTTT.

This clone was observed at least ten times. TCRdb's protein, taken from a much larger clone, differs from this DNA's translation at residue 12, likely owing to a read error; the protein displayed comes from the DNA. The V gene is listed as TRGV3; no J gene was called. CDR3 length equals 14 residues. CDR1 and CDR2 (germline): VTNTFY, YDVSTARD (reference sequence). CDR3 nucleotide sequence: TGTGCCACCTGGGACAGGGCTTTCTATTATAAGGAACTCTTT. Translating gives CATWDRAFYYKELF.

This clone was detected many times. TCRdb assigns this DNA the protein of a much larger clone, which departs from its translation at residue 9; this likely reflects a read error, and the protein shown comes from translating the DNA. This chain uses TRGV9 with TRGJ1 or TRGJ2. The V gene's germline CDR1 is GITISATS and CDR2 ISYDGTV (reference sequence). The CDR3 contains 11 residues. The CDR3 is CALWKGYKELF. CDR3 DNA sequence: TGTGCCTTGTGGAAGGGTTATAAGGAACTCTTT.

This clone is medium-sized (0.01 to 0.1%) by share. The V gene is TRGV5, the J gene TRGJ1 or TRGJ2. J lost 0 bases, V lost 1 base, and 3 bases had no gene match. Germline V lookup: CDR1 VINAFY, CDR2 YDVSNSKD. This CDR3 contains 14 residues. CDR3 sequence (DNA): TGTGCCACCTGGGACAGCCTGAATTATTATAAGAAACTCTTT. This gives the protein CATWDSLNYYKKLF.

Notes on this clone: TCRdb's protein, taken from a much larger clone, differs from this DNA's translation at residue 11, likely owing to a read error; the protein displayed comes from the DNA. The J gene is uncalled and the V gene is TRGV9. Germline CDR1 is GITISATS and CDR2 is ISYDGTV (reference sequence). The CDR3 has 12 residues. Written as DNA, the CDR3 is TGTGCCTTGTGGGAGGTCCCTTATAAGAAAATCTTT. This translates into CALWEVPYKKIF.

Worth noting for this clone: TCRdb assigns this DNA the protein of a much larger clone, which departs from its translation at residue 3; this likely reflects a read error, and the protein shown comes from translating the DNA. V gene TRGV4 combines with J gene TRGJ1 or TRGJ2. Since TCRdb gives no J gene, matching the DNA to germline was used here to assign it. Germline values: CDR1 EGSTGY, CDR2 YDSYTSSV. CDR3 length equals 13 residues. CDR3 in amino acids: CAPWTANYYKKLF. The DNA for the CDR3 is TGTGCCCCCTGGACCGCGAATTATTATAAGAAACTCTTT.

This clone was detected many times. This DNA's translation differs at residue 9 from TCRdb's protein, which comes from a much larger clone; a read error is likely, and the protein shown is translated from the DNA. The chain has TRGV9 and TRGJP1. J gave up 15 bases and V 5 bases, and 12 bases lay outside the gene matches. The germline V gene has CDR1 GITISATS and CDR2 ISYDGTV (reference sequence). CDR3 length equals 12 residues. CDR3 region: CALWVRVGLKIF. CDR3 DNA: TGTGCCTTGTGGGTCCGGGTGGGGCTCAAGATATTT.

A note on this clone: A far bigger clonotype differs at one base, so this is likely a read error. This specimen includes other DNA sequences encoding the same CDR3. J is TRGJ1 or TRGJ2 and V is TRGV9. The J gene, missing from TCRdb, was assigned here through DNA to germline matching. This CDR3 has 17 amino acids. Germline V CDR1 and CDR2: GITISATS, ISYDGTV (reference sequence). The CDR3 DNA reads TGTGCCCTGTGGGAGGTCCCTCCATCAGAAAATTATTATAAGAAACTCTTT. Amino acids: CALWEVPPSENYYKKLF.

Comments on this clone: The TCRdb record carries a much larger clone's protein, which differs from this DNA's translation at residue 10; a read error is the likely cause, and the protein listed here is the DNA translation. The chain has TRGV9 and TRGJP1. The J gene comes from matching the DNA to germline here; TCRdb lacks it. From germline, CDR1 is GITISATS and CDR2 ISYDGTV (reference sequence). The J segment lost 11 bases and the V segment lost 3 bases, leaving 24 bases of the junction unmatched. There are 18 residues in the CDR3. The CDR3 region is CALWETPRFAFARWFKIF. Written as DNA, the CDR3 is TGTGCCTTGTGGGAGACCCCCCGTTTCGCTTTCGCCCGGTGGTTCAAGATATTT.

In this sample, this clone turned up many times. A read error is the likely source, as a far larger clone sits one nucleotide away. Other DNA variants within this sample encode the same CDR3. V usage is TRGV9 and J usage is TRGJP. The CDR3 sequence is 16 residues long. CDR1 is GITISATS, CDR2 ISYDGTV, per germline (reference sequence). V was clipped by 11 bases and J by 4 bases; unmatched bases: 11. This CDR3 is CAYPRTQELGKKIKVF. The DNA of the CDR3 is TGTGCCTACCCGAGAACACAAGAGTTGGGCAAAAAAATCAAGGTATTT.

This clone has a handful of counts. TCRdb attributes to this sequence the protein of a much larger clone, which differs from the DNA translation at residue 7; a read error is likely, and the protein displayed is translated from the DNA. The chain joins TRGV8 to TRGJ1 or TRGJ2. Since TCRdb gives no J gene, matching the DNA to germline was used here to assign it. Germline assignment: CDR1 VENAVY and CDR2 YDSYNSRV. CDR3 length: 12 amino acids. J gave up 11 bases and V 3 bases, and 10 bases lay outside the gene matches. The CDR3 bases are TGTGCCACCTGGGATCAGAACCCCGAGAAACTCTTT. Translating gives CATWDQNPEKLF.

For this clone: This DNA translates differently at residue 6 from the TCRdb protein, which is that of a much larger clone; a read error is likely, and the protein shown is the DNA's own translation. V usage is TRGV5 and J usage is TRGJ1 or TRGJ2. The J gene was missing in TCRdb and was found by matching the end of the DNA to germline. CDR3 length: 15 amino acids. With 2 bases clipped from V and 2 bases from J, the junction kept 9 bases outside the gene matches. CDR1 is VINAFY and CDR2 is YDVSNSKD in the germline V gene. CDR3 loop: CATWDKPSHYYKKLF. The DNA of the CDR3 is TGTGCCACCTGGGACAAGCCCTCCCATTATTATAAGAAACTCTTT.

This clone was observed at least ten times. With a far larger clone one base away, a read error is the likely cause. Other DNA sequences from this sample encode an identical CDR3 as well. V usage is TRGV9 and J usage is TRGJ1 or TRGJ2. Here the J gene was assigned by germline matching of the DNA, as TCRdb has none. Germline V gene sequence: CDR1 GITISATS, CDR2 ISYDGTV (reference sequence). The CDR3 contains 15 residues. CDR3 in amino acids: CALWELPIFYYKKLF. CDR3 in DNA: TGTGCCCTGTGGGAGTTGCCGATTTTCTATTATAAGAAACTCTTT.

This clone was observed a handful of times. The protein held in TCRdb is that of a much larger clone and does not match this DNA's translation at residue 6, likely because of a read error; the protein shown is translated from the DNA. The genes are TRGV9 and TRGJ1 or TRGJ2. The J gene, absent from TCRdb, was called here by matching the DNA to germline. The CDR3 sequence is 16 residues long. V lost 3 bases, J lost 4 bases, and 15 bases stayed unmatched. Per the germline V gene, CDR1 is GITISATS and CDR2 is ISYDGTV (reference sequence). For the CDR3, the DNA is TGTGCCTTGTGGGAGATGCGTGTGGGGTTCTATTATAAGAAACTCTTT. Amino acids: CALWEMRVGFYYKKLF.

Concerning this clone: The TCRdb protein, from a much larger clone, departs from this DNA's translation at residue 4, likely by read error; the protein shown derives from the DNA. The chain uses TRGV9 and TRGJ1 or TRGJ2. With V trimmed by 7 bases and J by 3 bases, 9 bases remained unmatched. This CDR3 is 13 amino acids long. The germline V gene encodes CDR1 GITISATS and CDR2 ISYDGTV (reference sequence). The CDR3 nucleotides read TGTGCCTTGTGTGAGTTTTCTTATTATAAGAAACTCTTT. Its protein product is CALCEFSYYKKLF.

The chain carries TRGV3 and TRGJ1 or TRGJ2. The J gene, not given by TCRdb, was assigned here from a germline match of the nucleotide sequence. V was clipped by 0 bases and J by 6 bases; unmatched bases: 29. The CDR3 covers 21 residues. In germline, CDR1 is VTNTFY, CDR2 YDVSTARD (reference sequence). Here the CDR3 reads CATWDRPAPPPRNPTTYKKLF. CDR3 in DNA: TGTGCCACCTGGGACAGGCCGGCCCCCCCCCCCCGGAACCCCACTACTTATAAGAAACTCTTT.

Concerning this clone itself: The protein TCRdb gives is from a much larger clone and does not agree with this DNA's translation at residue 4, likely a read error; the protein shown here comes from the DNA. The V gene is TRGV9, the J gene TRGJ1 or TRGJ2. The CDR3 is 11 amino acids. The V gene's germline CDR1 is GITISATS and CDR2 ISYDGTV (reference sequence). V shed 7 bases and J 8 bases; nucleotides not matched to a gene: 8. The CDR3 sequence: CALCVGDKKLF. The DNA of the CDR3 is TGTGCCTTGTGTGTCGGAGATAAGAAACTCTTT.